This entry concerns a single T cell receptor (beta chain). The data stem from a study of shared clonotypes between healthy human individuals. In the original analysis: Filtering differed, since immunoSEQ gave only junction sequences and no quality scores. Sequencing used immunoSEQ multiplex PCR; TCRdb keeps in-frame clones, though not all of them. The V and J calls and clone size come from that table; D and trimming were worked out from the DNA. Altogether millions of clones are present, approximately 92% being singletons, with the ten largest covering around 0.14%. The CDR3 length is 14 residues. V lost 2 bases to trimming and J lost 4 bases; unmatched junction nucleotides: 2. The V gene's germline CDR1 is MGHRA and CDR2 YSYEKL.

The TCR was taken from a man aged 18 to 30 in good health. The sample taken for sequencing was naive CD4+ T cells sorted from blood. The subset denotes: CD45RA+ positively selected. The V call is TRBV4-1, the J call TRBJ2-3, with 8 bases identical to TRBD1. CDR3 nucleotide sequence: TGCGCCAGCAGCCAACGGACAGGGCCAGATACGCAGTATTTT. Encoded protein: CASSQRTGPDTQYF.